The entry below describes one TCR beta chain. The CDR3 has 16 residues. The junction had 7 bases not matched to a gene; V was cut back by 1 base and J by 4 bases. CDR1 and CDR2 (germline): LNHDA, SQIVND (reference sequence). Sample-barcoded 5' priming and a J-beta primer mix drove a second PCR of 7 to 11 cycles. TCRdb re-analysed the 5' RACE reads in MiXCR, keeping a single row per CDR3 protein. The sample records hundreds of thousands of distinct CDR3 sequences, approximately 50% being singletons. This entry is derived from a study of blood T cells in healthy people across ages. V is TRBV19 and J is TRBJ2-1, with TRBD2 matching over 7 bases. The receptor comes from a man aged 60-69 years in good health. Sequenced: blood. The CDR3 nucleotides read TGTGCCAGTAGTATAGTGGCAGGGCGGGGGTACAATGAGCAGTTCTTC. Translated, it gives CASSIVAGRGYNEQFF.